The present entry profiles one T cell receptor (beta chain) with its context. These data originate in a study of blood T cell repertoires in COVID-19. Across the whole study: There were acute and convalescent COVID-19 samples, and they came from the United States, Italy and Spain.

Source study methods: By means of reference gene primer amplification, nucleated cell counts were estimated. The data were produced by immunoSEQ multiplex PCR, yet TCRdb's version contains in-frame clones alone and is incomplete. V and J calls and clone size are those listed in that table; D and trimming were worked out from the DNA. The table includes roughly 180,000 clones, around 83% detected once. The CDR3 consists of 14 residues. Germline lookup yields CDR1 LNHNV and CDR2 YYDKDF (reference sequence). V lost 1 base, J lost 3 bases, and 1 base stayed unmatched. The receptor's source is a woman aged 50 to 60 in a cohort exposed to, infected with or recovered from COVID-19 (not recorded which). The chain links TRBV15 to TRBJ2-5, with 8 bases aligning to TRBD2. Sequencing input: PBMCs or T cells enriched from blood (not recorded which). The CDR3 coding sequence is TGTGCCACCAGCAGAGCAGCGGGGGAAGAGACCCAGTACTTC. This sequence encodes CATSRAAGEETQYF.